Below, 10 T cell receptor beta chains from the same sample are listed, as sequenced in a study of CD8 T cells in ankylosing spondylitis listed by TCRdb under 2017. Receptor libraries were prepared by 5' RACE. For sequencing, an Illumina HiSeq 2500 was employed. TCRdb reran the public reads through fastp at Q25 and MiXCR, keeping productive beta chains. Each entry is one CDR3 protein sequence, shown with its most common DNA and genes. The sample contains about 250,000 distinct CDR3 sequences, 20% to 30% of them found a single time. Approximately 0.61% of the sample lies in the top ten. Sequences were obtained from blood, either unsorted or a sorted T cell fraction (not recorded which). Receptors originate from a male donor with ankylosing spondylitis or in good health (not recorded which).

The chain combines TRBV20-1 with TRBJ2-3, with 7 bases fitting TRBD2. Germline assignment: CDR1 DFQATT and CDR2 SNEGSKA (reference sequence). This CDR3 is built from 16 residues. V was pared by 0 bases and J by 3 bases, with 9 bases of the junction left unmatched. The CDR3 region is CSARDWRVGGTDTQYF. Here the CDR3 DNA reads TGCAGTGCTAGAGATTGGCGGGTGGGGGGGACAGATACGCAGTATTTT.

This clonotype came up many times. The chain joins TRBV20-1 to TRBJ2-2; 7 bases align to TRBD1. The CDR3 is made up of 14 amino acids. The junction had 9 bases not matched to a gene; V was cut back by 5 bases and J by 6 bases. Germline values: CDR1 DFQATT, CDR2 SNEGSKA (reference sequence). The CDR3 protein is CSAPTTTGAGELFF. The CDR3 nucleotides are TGCAGTGCTCCTACAACTACAGGGGCCGGGGAGCTGTTTTTT.

The rearrangement links TRBV12-3 or TRBV12-4 to TRBJ2-7; D remains ambiguous. There are 11 residues in the CDR3. Trimming took 7 bases from V and 7 from J, leaving 11 bases between them. The CDR3, as DNA: TGTGCCAGCAAGTTGGGATATGAGCAGTACTTC. This translates into CASKLGYEQYF.

This clonotype came up a few times. The J gene is TRBJ2-5, the V gene TRBV20-1; D is undetermined. The CDR3 runs 12 residues. Trimming removed 2 bases from V and 5 bases from J, with 9 bases in between. Per germline, CDR1 DFQATT and CDR2 SNEGSKA (reference sequence). CDR3 loop: CSARFPGETQYF. CDR3 DNA: TGCAGTGCTAGATTTCCCGGGGAGACCCAGTACTTC.

Ten or more counts support this clonotype. The V gene is TRBV20-1, the J gene TRBJ2-1; 8 bases map to TRBD2. The CDR3 is 13 amino acids. Trimming cost V 4 bases and J 3 bases; bases outside gene matches: 2. Per germline, CDR1 DFQATT and CDR2 SNEGSKA (reference sequence). CDR3 DNA: TGCAGTGCTAAGCGGGGGCTCTACAATGAGCAGTTCTTC. Translated, it gives CSAKRGLYNEQFF.

This clonotype was counted at least ten times. The J gene is TRBJ2-3, the V gene TRBV12-3 or TRBV12-4, with D perhaps matching TRBD1 or TRBD2 (7 bases each). This CDR3 has 15 amino acids. V shed 6 bases and J shed 2 bases, with 15 bases lying between them. The CDR3 loop reads CASRARGGSTDTQYF. The DNA for the CDR3 is TGTGCCAGCAGAGCCAGGGGGGGGTCCACAGATACGCAGTATTTT.

The sample holds many counts of this clonotype. The chain combines TRBV12-3 or TRBV12-4 with TRBJ1-1; the D is unclear. CDR3 length equals 13 residues. V dropped 6 bases and J dropped 1 base, with 9 bases sitting between them. The chain's CDR3 is CASSILQNTEAFF. CDR3 bases: TGTGCCAGCAGCATCCTACAGAACACTGAAGCTTTCTTT.

V and J are TRBV20-1 and TRBJ2-5; D is unclear. V lost 0 bases, J lost 1 base, and 3 bases lay in between. Germline CDR1 and CDR2: DFQATT and SNEGSKA (reference sequence). This CDR3 is 12 amino acids long. The CDR3 DNA reads TGCAGTGCTAGAGAGACCCAAGAGACCCAGTACTTC. This sequence encodes CSARETQETQYF.

This clonotype was detected a few times. CDR3 in DNA: TGTGCCAGCAGGACGAGGACATTTGAGCAGTTCTTC. It codes for CASRTRTFEQFF. This chain uses TRBV27 with TRBJ2-1, with D maybe TRBD1 (5 bases). The CDR3 is 12 residues long. From germline, CDR1 is MNHEY and CDR2 SMNVEV (reference sequence). V shed 6 bases and J shed 9 bases, with 12 bases lying between them.

The sample holds many counts of this clonotype. The chain has TRBV18 and TRBJ2-5; D remains ambiguous. V lost 4 bases, J lost 3 bases, and 12 bases lay in between. CDR1 is KGHSH and CDR2 is LQKENI in the germline V gene. This CDR3 region has 14 residues. The chain's CDR3 is CASSLDREEETQYF. For the CDR3, the DNA is TGTGCCAGCTCACTGGACCGTGAGGAAGAGACCCAGTACTTC. Looking up the rest from reference TRBV18 and TRBJ2-5 gives the full variable domain: NAGVMQNPRHLVRRRGQEARLRCSPMKGHSHVYWYRQLPEEGLKFMVYLQKENIIDESGMPKERFSAEFPKEGPSILRIQQVVRGDSAAYFCASSLDREEETQYFGPGTRLLVL.